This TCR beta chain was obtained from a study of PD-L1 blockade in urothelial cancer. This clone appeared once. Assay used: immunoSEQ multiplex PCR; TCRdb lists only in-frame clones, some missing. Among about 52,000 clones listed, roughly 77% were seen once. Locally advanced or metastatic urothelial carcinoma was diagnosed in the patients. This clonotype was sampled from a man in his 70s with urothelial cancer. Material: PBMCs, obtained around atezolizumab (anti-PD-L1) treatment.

CDR3 DNA: TGTGCCAGCAGGACTCAACAGGGAAGAGGTGGCTACACCTTC. This gives the protein CASRTQQGRGGYTF. This chain connects TRBV27 to TRBJ1-2; D might be TRBD1 (6 bases). The V gene lost 6 bases and the J gene lost 7 bases, with 18 bases spanning the gap. The CDR3 loop spans 14 amino acids. The germline gives CDR1 MNHEY, CDR2 SMNVEV (reference sequence).